The 11 T cell receptor beta chains below all came from one sample that was sequenced in a study of blood T cell repertoires in COVID-19. The assay was immunoSEQ multiplex PCR, and TCRdb's table has in-frame clones only and misses some. The repertoire includes around 200,000 clones, more than 75% of them detected once, and 2.7% sits in the top ten. The specimen sequenced was peripheral blood. The source of these receptors is a man in his forties with active or convalescent COVID-19.

The rearrangement uses TRBV27 and TRBJ1-1; 7 bases match TRBD1. V lost 7 bases to trimming and J lost 0 bases; unmatched junction nucleotides: 5. The CDR3 loop spans 14 amino acids. Germline V lookup: CDR1 MNHEY, CDR2 SMNVEV (reference sequence). CDR3 in amino acids: CASTSTGMNTEAFF. CDR3 nucleotides: TGTGCCAGCACCTCGACAGGGATGAACACTGAAGCTTTCTTT.

This chain uses TRBV25-1 with TRBJ1-2, with D perhaps matching TRBD1 (6 bases). Germline V gene data show CDR1 as MGHDK and CDR2 as SYGVNS. This CDR3 has 14 residues. V lost 5 bases to trimming and J lost 7 bases, with 17 bases between them. CDR3 loop: CASSSPGGAGGYTF. The CDR3 DNA reads TGTGCCAGCAGTTCCCCTGGGGGCGCGGGTGGCTACACCTTC.

The CDR3 region is CASRGQGGDEQYF. In DNA form, the CDR3 reads TGTGCCAGCAGAGGACAGGGGGGGGACGAGCAGTACTTC. The chain joins TRBV2 to TRBJ2-7; 10 nucleotides align to TRBD1. The J segment lost 5 bases and the V segment lost 6 bases, leaving 4 bases of the junction unmatched. The CDR3 is 13 residues long. CDR1 and CDR2 from the germline V gene are SNHLY and FYNNEI.

The chain employs TRBV3-1 (or the pseudogene TRBV3-2) and TRBJ1-6; possibly TRBD1 for D (6 bases). V shed 4 bases and J shed 5 bases, with 12 bases lying between them. This CDR3 region has 15 residues. From germline, CDR1 is LGHDT and CDR2 YNNKEL (reference sequence). CDR3 in amino acids: CASSPAGQNNSPLHF. For the CDR3, the DNA is TGTGCCAGCAGCCCAGCCGGACAGAATAATTCACCCCTCCACTTT.

This clone was seen only once. The chain links TRBV12-3 or TRBV12-4 to TRBJ1-6; possible D gene TRBD1, 6 bases. The CDR3 length is 12 residues. V lost 2 bases and J lost 17, with 13 bases in between. Written as DNA, the CDR3 is TGTGCCAGCAGTTTACCCCTGGGGACATTCCACTTT. This encodes CASSLPLGTFHF.

This rearrangement joins TRBV10-2 to TRBJ1-2, with D possibly matching TRBD1 (6 bases). Trimming stripped 3 bases from V and 5 bases from J, with 10 bases between. CDR3 length: 13 amino acids. Germline lookup yields CDR1 WSHSY and CDR2 SAAADI. CDR3 nucleotides: TGCGCCAGCAGTGAACGACAGGCTTATGGCTACACCTTC. It translates to CASSERQAYGYTF.

The gene calls are TRBV5-1 and TRBJ1-5, with a possible D match to TRBD1 (5 bases). Germline V lookup: CDR1 SGHRS, CDR2 YFSETQ. This CDR3 has 14 amino acids. Trimming removed 3 bases at V and 3 bases at J, with 10 bases between. CDR3 sequence reads: CASSSGEPNQPQHF. The DNA of the CDR3 is TGCGCCAGCAGCTCGGGGGAACCCAATCAGCCCCAGCATTTT.

The chain carries TRBV20-1 and TRBJ1-1; D might be TRBD1 (6 bases). Germline V gene sequence: CDR1 DFQATT, CDR2 SNEGSKA (reference sequence). V was pared by 1 base and J by 8 bases, with 8 bases between. The CDR3 runs to 11 residues. The CDR3 sequence: CSARAQGEAFF. The CDR3 region has the DNA TGCAGTGCTAGAGCCCAGGGGGAAGCTTTCTTT.

This rearrangement joins TRBV2 to TRBJ2-5; no firm D call. The CDR3 loop spans 15 amino acids. CDR1 and CDR2 from the germline V gene are SNHLY and FYNNEI. V was shortened by 0 bases and J by 5 bases, with 13 bases between the two germline ends. CDR3 DNA: TGTGCCAGCAGTGAAGCGCTCCGGTATTGGGAGACCCAGTACTTC. This encodes CASSEALRYWETQYF.

The rearrangement uses TRBV9 and TRBJ2-1, with D uncertain. This CDR3 region has 12 residues. Germline assignment: CDR1 SGDLS and CDR2 YYNGEE. V was cut by 0 bases and J by 7 bases, with 5 bases left in between. CDR3 DNA sequence: TGTGCCAGCAGCGTAGCCGGTAATGAGCAGTTCTTC. Amino acid sequence: CASSVAGNEQFF.

The chain joins TRBV6-4 to TRBJ1-5, with a tentative D call TRBD1 (5 bases). CDR3 length equals 14 residues. V dropped 3 bases and J dropped 3 bases, with 9 bases sitting between them. Per germline, CDR1 MRHNA and CDR2 SNTAGT. CDR3 sequence reads: CASSEQGNNQPQHF. CDR3 DNA: TGTGCCAGCAGTGAGCAGGGTAACAATCAGCCCCAGCATTTT.